A selection of T cell receptor beta chains follows, all from one sample in a study of T cells in Graves' hyperthyroidism and ophthalmopathy. TCRdb reprocessed the multiplex PCR reads via MiXCR and lists one record per CDR3 protein. The sample shows approximately 400,000 distinct CDR3 sequences, more than 20% of them seen only once. The sample was blood. These receptors all come from a man aged 45 to 65 with Graves' hyperthyroidism. Both conserved end residues are part of each CDR3. D genes are given only for firm matches. Size tells how often a clone was seen (once, few, many) or the class of an expanded clone, and some rows leave it out.

v_call,d_call,j_call,clone_size,cdr3_nt,cdr3_aa
TRBV12-3/TRBV12-4,NA,TRBJ1-1,many,TGTGCCAGCAGTTTGTCGGGAACCGCTGAAGCTTTCTTT,CASSLSGTAEAFF
TRBV27,TRBD1,TRBJ2-7,many,TGTGCCAGCAGTTCCCTCGAGGGACAGGGGTACGAGCAGTACTTC,CASSSLEGQGYEQYF
TRBV3-1,TRBD2,TRBJ2-7,many,TGTGCCAGCAGCCAGGGACTAGCGGGAGGCTACGAGCAGTACTTC,CASSQGLAGGYEQYF
TRBV10-2,NA,TRBJ1-1,few,TGCGCCAGCACTCCAACAGGGACTGAAGCTTTCTTT,CASTPTGTEAFF
TRBV7-9,NA,TRBJ2-1,many,TGTGCCAGCAGGCGTGGGGAGGAGAGTTATGAGCAGTTCTTC,CASRRGEESYEQFF
TRBV19,NA,TRBJ2-7,few,TGTGCCAGTAGTATTAATATGGGGAGTCAGTACTTC,CASSINMGSQYF
TRBV6-1,NA,TRBJ2-1,once,TGTGCCAGCAGTGAAATCTTCTTAGAGTCGAGCTCCTACAATGAGCAGTTCTTC,CASSEIFLESSSYNEQFF
TRBV7-9,NA,TRBJ2-5,many,TGTGCCAGCAGCTTCCCGATGTATGAAGAGACCCAGTACTTC,CASSFPMYEETQYF
TRBV27,NA,TRBJ2-7,NA,TGTGCCAGCAGTTTAGCGCCCCGCTATTACGAGCAGTACTTC,CASSLAPRYYEQYF
TRBV10-3,TRBD1,TRBJ2-3,NA,TGTGCCATCAGTGTTGGGACAGCGAGCACAGATACGCAGTATTTT,CAISVGTASTDTQYF
TRBV10-2,TRBD2,TRBJ2-4,few,TGCGCCAGCAGACTAGCGGGAGGAAACATTCAGTACTTC,CASRLAGGNIQYF
TRBV5-8,NA,TRBJ1-1,NA,TGTGCCAGCAGCTTGCAGACGGTAAACACTGAAGCTTTCTTT,CASSLQTVNTEAFF
TRBV7-2,TRBD1,TRBJ1-1,NA,TGTGCCAGCAGACCACAGGGGGGCTTAACCACTGAAGCTTTCTTT,CASRPQGGLTTEAFF
TRBV9,NA,TRBJ1-1,NA,TGTGCCAGCAGCGCCGGCGGTAAAGCTTTCTTT,CASSAGGKAFF
TRBV19,TRBD2,TRBJ2-1,NA,TGTGCCAGTAGTCCAAGGACTAGCGACAAGGAGCAGTTCTTC,CASSPRTSDKEQFF
TRBV12-3/TRBV12-4,NA,TRBJ1-1,NA,TGTGCCAGCAGTTTAGGAGGGGGATACATGAACACTGAAGCTTTCTTT,CASSLGGGYMNTEAFF
TRBV7-9,NA,TRBJ2-3,NA,TGTGCCAGCAGCTTAAGGAGCGGTGCGGATCGAGATACGCAGTATTTT,CASSLRSGADRDTQYF
TRBV20-1,TRBD2,TRBJ2-1,NA,TGCAGTGCTAGCTGGGACTACCCTAATGAGCAGTTCTTC,CSASWDYPNEQFF
TRBV2,NA,TRBJ2-3,many,TGTGCCAGCAGTGTCCAGCGAGCTCTCCCTAGCACAGATACGCAGTATTTT,CASSVQRALPSTDTQYF
TRBV28,NA,TRBJ1-3,NA,TGTGCCACTAACGGGGCCCTCTCTGGAAACACCATATATTTT,CATNGALSGNTIYF
TRBV24-1,NA,TRBJ2-1,few,TGTGCCACCAGTGATTCAATAATGAGTGACAATGAGCAGTTCTTC,CATSDSIMSDNEQFF
TRBV7-9,NA,TRBJ2-4,many,TGTGCCAGCAGCCCTTTACGGCGGAAAAACATTCAGTACTTC,CASSPLRRKNIQYF
TRBV29-1,TRBD1,TRBJ1-1,few,TGCAGCTACCTCTGGCAGGGGGCGACTGAAGCTTTCTTT,CSYLWQGATEAFF
TRBV6-1,NA,TRBJ2-7,few,TGTGCCAGCAGTGAAGGGGCAGGGGCCTACGAGCAGTACTTC,CASSEGAGAYEQYF
TRBV7-2,NA,TRBJ1-4,NA,TGTGCCAGCAGCTTCGGACTTAAACTGTTTTTT,CASSFGLKLFF
TRBV3-1,NA,TRBJ1-1,many,TGTGCCAGCAGCCAAGATTGGGATAACACTGAAGCTTTCTTT,CASSQDWDNTEAFF
TRBV5-1,NA,TRBJ1-1,many,TGCGCCAGCAGAAGACAGGACGACACTGAAGCTTTCTTT,CASRRQDDTEAFF
TRBV7-9,NA,TRBJ2-7,few,TGTGCCAGCAGCTTAAATTACGGCGAGCAGTACTTC,CASSLNYGEQYF
TRBV7-3,TRBD2,TRBJ2-1,many,TGTGCCAGCAGCTTAAATAGCGGGAGCCTAGGTGAGCAGTTCTTC,CASSLNSGSLGEQFF
TRBV29-1,NA,TRBJ2-7,NA,TGCAGCGTCACTAAGGATTACGAGCAGTACTTC,CSVTKDYEQYF
TRBV6-2/TRBV6-3,NA,TRBJ1-5,many,TGTGCCAGCAGTTACGAAGCAGGGACTCAGCCCCAGCATTTT,CASSYEAGTQPQHF
TRBV12-3/TRBV12-4,TRBD1,TRBJ2-2,few,TGTGCCAGCAGTCCTGGGGACAGGAACACCGGGGAGCTGTTTTTT,CASSPGDRNTGELFF
TRBV25-1,NA,TRBJ1-1,NA,TGTGCCAGCAGTGAATGGGCAGGCCGCACTGAAGCTTTCTTT,CASSEWAGRTEAFF
TRBV7-7,TRBD2,TRBJ2-3,NA,TGTGCTAGCAGCTTACTGTCGGGCGGGGGGACAGATACGCAGTATTTT,CASSLLSGGGTDTQYF
TRBV27,TRBD1,TRBJ2-7,few,TGTGCCAGCAGACAGGGGGCCCACGAGCAGTACTTC,CASRQGAHEQYF
TRBV7-3,TRBD2,TRBJ2-5,many,TGTGCCAGCAGCTTAATGGCGGGAGGGAAAGAGACCCAGTACTTC,CASSLMAGGKETQYF
TRBV15,NA,TRBJ2-5,many,TGTGCCACCAGCAGAGCAGGAGAGACCCAGTACTTC,CATSRAGETQYF
TRBV2,TRBD2,TRBJ2-3,many,TGTGCCATCCATAGCGGGAGTGACGCAGATACGCAGTATTTT,CAIHSGSDADTQYF
TRBV28,NA,TRBJ1-5,NA,TGTGCCAGCAAGCCCTCGAGCGGGTACAGCAATCAGCCCCAGCATTTT,CASKPSSGYSNQPQHF
TRBV12-3/TRBV12-4,TRBD1,TRBJ1-1,NA,TGTGCCAGCAGAAGATGGGACAGAAGTATGAACACTGAAGCTTTCTTT,CASRRWDRSMNTEAFF
TRBV2,NA,TRBJ1-1,few,TGTGCCAGCAGCCGACAGGAACTCCCCCCTGAAGCTTTCTTT,CASSRQELPPEAFF
TRBV24-1,NA,TRBJ2-3,few,TGTGCCACCAGCCTAGATACAGATACGCAGTATTTT,CATSLDTDTQYF
TRBV25-1,NA,TRBJ1-2,NA,TGTGCCAGCAGAGGGGTTAGTGATGGCTACACCTTC,CASRGVSDGYTF
TRBV7-8,TRBD2,TRBJ2-5,many,TGTGCCAGCAGCTTAGGCGGTAGCGGGAGGGGAGAGACCCAGTACTTC,CASSLGGSGRGETQYF
TRBV5-1,TRBD1,TRBJ1-2,few,TGCGCCAGCAGCTGGACAGGGTCGGTCTATGGCTACACCTTC,CASSWTGSVYGYTF
TRBV12-3/TRBV12-4,TRBD2,TRBJ2-3,many,TGTGCCAGCAGTTCACCAGGACTAGCGGGAGGTCTAGTCACAGATACGCAGTATTTT,CASSSPGLAGGLVTDTQYF
TRBV4-1,TRBD2,TRBJ2-7,many,TGCGCCAGCAGCCAAGAAGGGACTAGCGGGAGGTACGAGCAGTACTTC,CASSQEGTSGRYEQYF
TRBV2,TRBD2,TRBJ2-2,few,TGTGCCAGCAGTGAAGGCTTACTAGCGGGGGAAACCGGGGAGCTGTTTTTT,CASSEGLLAGETGELFF
TRBV6-1,NA,TRBJ2-3,few,TGTGCCAGCAGTGCCACAGGGGATACGCAGTATTTT,CASSATGDTQYF
TRBV3-1,NA,TRBJ2-5,NA,TGTGCCAGCAGCCAATCTGACAGGCCTCGGACCCAGTACTTC,CASSQSDRPRTQYF
TRBV5-5,NA,TRBJ2-2,NA,TGTGCCAGCAGCTTCAGCGGGAACACCGGGGAGCTGTTTTTT,CASSFSGNTGELFF
TRBV7-2,NA,TRBJ2-1,NA,TGTGCCAGCAGCTTGCCTAGATTGCATGAGCAGTTCTTC,CASSLPRLHEQFF
TRBV29-1,NA,TRBJ1-1,many,TGCAGCGTTGTTAGGGGCACTGAAGCTTTCTTT,CSVVRGTEAFF
TRBV9,NA,TRBJ2-7,few,TGTGCCAGCAGCGTAGCTACAGGGAGCTCCTACGAGCAGTACTTC,CASSVATGSSYEQYF
TRBV30,NA,TRBJ2-2,NA,TGTGCCTGGAGTGCAGGGAACACCGGGGAGCTGTTTTTT,CAWSAGNTGELFF